This T cell receptor beta chain was identified during a study of blood T cell repertoires in COVID-19. Overall study context: Samples of COVID-19 (acute and convalescent) were obtained from the United States, Italy and Spain.

Authors' data handling: Amplification from reference gene primers served as the basis for estimated nucleated cell counts. Produced via immunoSEQ multiplex PCR; TCRdb's table is partial and in-frame only. The DNA was the basis for D and trimming; V, J and clone size are from that table. The table records about 220,000 clones, 83% of them present only once. Cohorts were determined from participant-reported clinical history. In the 2 weeks before study entry, exposed participants met a COVID-19 case, which was PCR-confirmed or clinician-diagnosed. The sequenced material came from PBMCs or T cells enriched from blood (not recorded which). The TCR was taken from a woman aged 50 to 60 who had been exposed to COVID-19.

CDR3 loop: CASSLELSYEQYF. The CDR3 nucleotides read TGTGCCAGCAGCTTAGAACTCTCCTACGAGCAGTACTTC. The chain carries TRBV7-8 and TRBJ2-7; D call uncertain. The germline V gene encodes CDR1 SGHVS and CDR2 FQNEAQ. Trimming removed 1 base from V and 0 bases from J, with 4 bases in between. The CDR3 covers 13 residues.